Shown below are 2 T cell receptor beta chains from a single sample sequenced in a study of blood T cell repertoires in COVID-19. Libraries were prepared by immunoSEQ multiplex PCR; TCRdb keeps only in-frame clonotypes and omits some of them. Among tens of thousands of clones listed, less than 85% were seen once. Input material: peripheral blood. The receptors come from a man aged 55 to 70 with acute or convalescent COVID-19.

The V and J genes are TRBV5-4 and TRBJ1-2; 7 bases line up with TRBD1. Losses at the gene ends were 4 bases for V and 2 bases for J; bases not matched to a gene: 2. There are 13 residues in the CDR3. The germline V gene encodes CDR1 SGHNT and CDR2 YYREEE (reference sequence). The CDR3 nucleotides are TGTGCCAGCAGCGCGGGACAGAACTATGGCTACACCTTC. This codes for CASSAGQNYGYTF.

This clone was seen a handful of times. CDR3: CASSLQAYNEQFF. DNA for the CDR3: TGTGCCAGCAGTCTACAGGCGTACAATGAGCAGTTCTTC. This chain joins TRBV27 and TRBJ2-1; D possibly corresponds to TRBD1 (5 bases). With 5 bases removed from V and 4 bases from J, the gap between germline ends came to 9 bases. The CDR3 runs to 13 residues. The V gene's germline CDR1 is MNHEY and CDR2 SMNVEV (reference sequence).